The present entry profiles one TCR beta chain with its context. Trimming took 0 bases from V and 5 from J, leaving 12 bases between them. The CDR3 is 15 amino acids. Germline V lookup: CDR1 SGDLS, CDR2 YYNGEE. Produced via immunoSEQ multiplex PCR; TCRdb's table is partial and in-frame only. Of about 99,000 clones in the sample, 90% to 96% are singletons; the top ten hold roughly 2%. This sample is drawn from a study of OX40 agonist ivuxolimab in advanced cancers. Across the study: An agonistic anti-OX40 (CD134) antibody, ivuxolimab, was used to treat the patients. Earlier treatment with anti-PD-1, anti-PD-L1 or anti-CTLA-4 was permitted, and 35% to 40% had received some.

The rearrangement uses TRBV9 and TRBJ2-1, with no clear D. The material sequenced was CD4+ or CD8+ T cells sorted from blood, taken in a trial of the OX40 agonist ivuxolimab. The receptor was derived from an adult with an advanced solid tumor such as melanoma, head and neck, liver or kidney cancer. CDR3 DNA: TGTGCCAGCAGCGTAGAACGGGCACCTAACAATGAGCAGTTCTTC. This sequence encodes CASSVERAPNNEQFF.